This T cell receptor (beta chain) was observed in a study of blood T cells in healthy people across ages. Study-level results: There was no known CMV status for donors, so expanded clonotype changes were possibly confounded.

About this clonotype itself: Its antigen remains unidentified.

V dropped 0 bases and J dropped 2; count of bases not matched to a gene: 9. Germline loops: CDR1 LGHDT, CDR2 YNNKEL (reference sequence). CDR3 length: 18 amino acids. With a J-beta primer mix and a sample-barcoded 5' primer, a second PCR ran about 6 to 11 cycles. Template switching added a 12-random-nucleotide identifier to every cDNA molecule. TCRdb reprocessed the 5' RACE reads via MiXCR and lists one record per CDR3 protein. The table has about 1,400,000 distinct CDR3 sequences, approximately 42% seen once; the top ten hold 6.5% to 10%. The receptor comes from a young woman in good health. The chain carries TRBV3-1 and TRBJ2-3; the match to TRBD2 covers 9 bases. The specimen sequenced was blood. CDR3 DNA sequence: TGTGCCAGCAGCCAAGATGGGGTAGCGGGGGCCGACACAGATACGCAGTATTTT. As protein: CASSQDGVAGADTDTQYF.